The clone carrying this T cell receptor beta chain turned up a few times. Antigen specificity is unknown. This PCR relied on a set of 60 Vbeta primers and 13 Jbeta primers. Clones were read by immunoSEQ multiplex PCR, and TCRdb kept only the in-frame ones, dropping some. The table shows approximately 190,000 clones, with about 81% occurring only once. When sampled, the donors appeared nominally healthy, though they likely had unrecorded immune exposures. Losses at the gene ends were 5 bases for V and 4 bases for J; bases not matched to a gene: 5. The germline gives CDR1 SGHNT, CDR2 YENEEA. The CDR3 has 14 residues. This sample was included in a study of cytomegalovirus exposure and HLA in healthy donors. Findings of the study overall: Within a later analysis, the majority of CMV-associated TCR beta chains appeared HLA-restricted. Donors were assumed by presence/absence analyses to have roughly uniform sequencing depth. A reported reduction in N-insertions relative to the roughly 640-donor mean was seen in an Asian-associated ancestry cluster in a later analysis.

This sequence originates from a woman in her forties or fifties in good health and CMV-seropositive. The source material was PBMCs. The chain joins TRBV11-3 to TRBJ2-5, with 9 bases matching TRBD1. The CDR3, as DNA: TGTGCCAGCAGCCGACAGGGGGTTGGAGAGACCCAGTACTTC. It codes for CASSRQGVGETQYF.